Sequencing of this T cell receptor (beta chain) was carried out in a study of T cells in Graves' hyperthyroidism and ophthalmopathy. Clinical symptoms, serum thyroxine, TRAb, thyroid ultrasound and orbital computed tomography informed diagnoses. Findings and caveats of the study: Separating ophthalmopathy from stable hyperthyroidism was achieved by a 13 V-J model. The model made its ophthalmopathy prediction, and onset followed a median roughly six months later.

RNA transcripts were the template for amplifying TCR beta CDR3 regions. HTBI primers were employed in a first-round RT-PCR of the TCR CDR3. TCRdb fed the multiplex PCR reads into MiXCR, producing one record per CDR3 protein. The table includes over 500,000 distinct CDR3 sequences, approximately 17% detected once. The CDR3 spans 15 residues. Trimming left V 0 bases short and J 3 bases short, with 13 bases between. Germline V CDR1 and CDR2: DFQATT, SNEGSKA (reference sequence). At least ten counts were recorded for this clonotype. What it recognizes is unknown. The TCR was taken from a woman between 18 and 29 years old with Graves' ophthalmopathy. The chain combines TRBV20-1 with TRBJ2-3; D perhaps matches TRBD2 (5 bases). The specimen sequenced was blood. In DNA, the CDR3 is TGCAGTGCTAGAGACATACGGGAACCGACAGATACGCAGTATTTT. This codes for CSARDIREPTDTQYF.